A single sample is the source of the 16 T cell receptor beta chains below, sequenced in a study of prognosis after radiotherapy for stage I lung cancer. Genomic DNA provided the template from which TCR beta CDR3 was amplified by two-round multiplex PCR. Initially, in first-round PCR, primers specific to each TRBV and TRBJ gene were used. TCRdb passed the multiplex PCR reads through MiXCR, listing each CDR3 protein once. The sample consists of nearly 25,000 distinct CDR3 sequences, about 40% of them appearing once. The input for sequencing was PBMCs, taken before or after stereotactic body radiation therapy (not recorded which). These TCRs come from a donor over 45 with non-small cell lung cancer.

At least ten counts were recorded for this clonotype. The chain links TRBV27 to TRBJ1-1; unclear D gene. CDR1 and CDR2 (germline): MNHEY, SMNVEV (reference sequence). Deletions cut 5 bases from V and 6 bases from J, with 7 bases between. This CDR3 spans 11 amino acids. Written as DNA, the CDR3 is TGTGCCAGCAGTGGAAGGGCTGAAGCTTTCTTT. It specifies CASSGRAEAFF.

This clonotype has more than one count but fewer than ten. This chain links TRBV6-2 or TRBV6-3 with TRBJ1-2, with TRBD1 matching over 7 bases. Trimming took 6 bases from V and 5 from J; bases not matched to a gene: 12. The CDR3 covers 15 residues. The V gene's germline CDR1 is MNHEY and CDR2 SVGEGT. The CDR3 sequence is CASRDLQGTTYGYTF. The CDR3 DNA is TGTGCCAGCAGGGACCTACAGGGGACGACGTATGGCTACACCTTC.

On this clonotype: A far larger clone lies a single base away; this is likely a read error. The chain recombines TRBV28 with TRBJ2-3; D is uncertain. The CDR3 is 14 amino acids. V was pared by 6 bases and J by 0 bases, with 10 bases between. Germline V gene data show CDR1 as MDHEN and CDR2 as SYDVKM. In DNA form, the CDR3 reads TGTGCCAGCAGCACCCGGGTCAGCACAGATACGCAGTATTTT. The encoded protein is CASSTRVSTDTQYF.

This clonotype was picked up many times. The V gene is TRBV3-1, the J gene TRBJ2-3; D gene unclear. Germline lookup yields CDR1 LGHDT and CDR2 YNNKEL (reference sequence). The V end was cut by 1 base, the J end by 0 bases, with 5 bases between. The CDR3 is 14 residues long. The chain's CDR3 is CASSQALSTDTQYF. The CDR3 DNA reads TGTGCCAGCAGCCAAGCACTGAGCACAGATACGCAGTATTTT.

The CDR3 spells CASSSSAGGIDEQYF. The DNA for the CDR3 is TGTGCCAGCAGCTCCTCAGCGGGGGGAATTGACGAGCAGTACTTC. The chain is built from TRBV9 and TRBJ2-7, with TRBD2 matching 9 bases. The CDR3 is made up of 15 amino acids. Germline V gene lookup returns CDR1 SGDLS and CDR2 YYNGEE. Trimming took 4 bases from V and 5 from J; bases not matched to a gene: 10.

The CDR3 protein is CASSSERRTISYEQYF. DNA of the CDR3: TGTGCCAGCAGTTCCGAAAGGAGAACTATCTCCTACGAGCAGTACTTC. This rearrangement joins TRBV6-2 or TRBV6-3 to TRBJ2-7; the D is unclear. Germline CDR1 MNHEY, CDR2 SVGEGT. The CDR3 is made up of 16 amino acids. Trimming removed 4 bases at V and 0 bases at J, with 16 bases between.

Ten or more counts support this clonotype. This chain joins TRBV19 and TRBJ2-2; D is possibly TRBD1 (5 bases). The CDR3 is made up of 13 amino acids. The germline V gene encodes CDR1 LNHDA and CDR2 SQIVND (reference sequence). V shed 6 bases and J shed 6 bases, with 11 bases lying between them. CDR3 region: CASRIRGSGELFF. CDR3 nucleotides: TGTGCCAGTAGGATTAGGGGTTCCGGGGAGCTGTTTTTT.

This clonotype came up many times. This CDR3 reads CASSPSWGGAVTEAFF. Written as DNA, the CDR3 is TGCGCCAGCAGCCCATCCTGGGGGGGGGCGGTAACTGAAGCTTTCTTT. The chain combines TRBV5-1 with TRBJ1-1; a weak D match, TRBD1 (6 bases). Germline V gene data show CDR1 as SGHRS and CDR2 as YFSETQ. The CDR3 covers 16 residues. The germline V and J ends were trimmed by 4 bases and 5 bases, with 21 bases remaining between them.

This clonotype has a count of ten or more. The chain couples TRBV5-1 to TRBJ1-5, with D maybe TRBD1 (5 bases). Germline V gene sequence: CDR1 SGHRS, CDR2 YFSETQ. The CDR3 runs 15 residues. Trimming left V 0 bases short and J 0 bases short, with 7 bases between. CDR3 loop: CASSLAGTSNQPQHF. In nucleotides, the CDR3 is TGCGCCAGCAGCTTGGCAGGGACTAGCAATCAGCCCCAGCATTTT. Full variable domain (remainder filled in from reference TRBV5-1 and TRBJ1-5): KAGVTQTPRYLIKTRGQQVTLSCSPISGHRSVSWYQQTPGQGLQFLFEYFSETQRNKGNFPGRFSGRQFSNSRSEMNVSTLELGDSALYLCASSLAGTSNQPQHFGDGTRLSIL.

The chain combines TRBV7-9 with TRBJ2-5; TRBD1 matches at 11 bases. This CDR3 spans 15 amino acids. Trimming took 4 bases from V and 5 from J; bases not matched to a gene: 6. Per germline, CDR1 SEHNR and CDR2 FQNEAQ (reference sequence). Here the CDR3 DNA reads TGTGCCAGCAGCTCTGGGGACAGGGGGGAGGAGACCCAGTACTTC. Translation gives CASSSGDRGEETQYF.

This chain joins TRBV6-2 or TRBV6-3 and TRBJ1-5; D ambiguous. V was shortened by 5 bases and J by 4 bases, with 6 bases between the two germline ends. The CDR3 length is 12 residues. Germline CDR1 is MNHEY and CDR2 is SVGEGT. For the CDR3, the DNA is TGTGCCAGCAGTGAAACGAATCAGCCCCAGCATTTT. Its protein product is CASSETNQPQHF.

This clonotype was seen many times. The chain carries TRBV30 and TRBJ2-7, with a possible D match to TRBD1 (5 bases). The CDR3 totals 14 residues. The V gene lost 0 bases and the J gene lost 7 bases, with 16 bases spanning the gap. Germline CDR1 and CDR2: GTSNPN and SVGIG (reference sequence). DNA of the CDR3: TGTGCCTGGAGTGTAAAAGGGGTCGTGAGGGAGCAGTACTTC. It translates to CAWSVKGVVREQYF.

As regards this clonotype: At one boundary the junction diverges from the germline segment, which might be a read error. The chain uses TRBV28 and TRBJ1-5; D might be TRBD1 (6 bases). This CDR3 has 12 residues. Germline V gene lookup returns CDR1 MDHEN and CDR2 SYDVKM. The DNA for the CDR3 is TGCGGGTCGGGACATTCCAATCAGCCCCAGCATTTT. Residues: CGSGHSNQPQHF.

DNA of the CDR3: TGTGCCACCAGTGCTCGCGACAGGGGAATCGCCGGGGAGCTGTTTTTT. Translated: CATSARDRGIAGELFF. The rearrangement links TRBV24-1 to TRBJ2-2, with TRBD1 identical over 8 bases. The junction had 10 bases not matched to a gene; V was cut back by 5 bases and J by 6 bases. CDR3 length: 16 amino acids. Germline V gene sequence: CDR1 KGHDR, CDR2 SFDVKD.

This clonotype was detected many times. This chain links TRBV7-2 with TRBJ2-1, with D unclear. CDR1 is SGHTA and CDR2 is FQGNSA in the germline V gene. The ends were cut back, 1 base at V and 6 bases at J, with 13 bases in the middle. CDR3 size: 15 residues. As DNA, the CDR3 is TGTGCCAGCAGCTTAGATCTAGGAACTCCCAATGAGCAGTTCTTC. This codes for CASSLDLGTPNEQFF. Full variable domain (outside the CDR3, taken from reference TRBV7-2 and TRBJ2-1): GAGVSQSPSNKVTEKGKDVELRCDPISGHTALYWYRQSLGQGLEFLIYFQGNSAPDKSGLPSDRFSAERTGGSVSTLTIQRTQQEDSAVYLCASSLDLGTPNEQFFGPGTRLTVL.

This clonotype came up many times. The gene calls are TRBV20-1 and TRBJ1-1; D is possibly TRBD1 (6 bases). Trimming cost V 2 bases and J 0 bases, with 10 bases left between them. Per germline, CDR1 DFQATT and CDR2 SNEGSKA (reference sequence). The CDR3 length is 14 residues. As DNA, the CDR3 is TGCAGTGCTAGAAGGGGACACGTGAACACTGAAGCTTTCTTT. This translates into CSARRGHVNTEAFF.